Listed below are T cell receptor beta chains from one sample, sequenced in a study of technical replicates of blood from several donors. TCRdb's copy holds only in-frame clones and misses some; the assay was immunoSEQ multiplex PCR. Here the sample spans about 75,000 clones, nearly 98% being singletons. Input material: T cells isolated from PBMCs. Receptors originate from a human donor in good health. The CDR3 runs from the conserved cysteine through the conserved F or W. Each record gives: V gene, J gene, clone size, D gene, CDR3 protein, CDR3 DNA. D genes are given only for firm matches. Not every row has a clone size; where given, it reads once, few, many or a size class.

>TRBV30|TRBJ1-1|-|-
CAWRAESHTEAFF
TGTGCCTGGAGGGCCGAATCCCACACTGAAGCTTTCTTT
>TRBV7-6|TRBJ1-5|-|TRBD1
CASSRQGSNQPQHF
TGTGCCAGCAGCCGACAGGGTAGCAATCAGCCCCAGCATTTT
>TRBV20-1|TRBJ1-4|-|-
CSASVEKLFF
TGCAGTGCTAGCGTGGAAAAACTGTTTTTT
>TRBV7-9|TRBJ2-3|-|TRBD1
CASSLGQGAKSDTQYF
TGTGCCAGCAGCCTAGGACAGGGGGCTAAATCCGATACGCAGTATTTT
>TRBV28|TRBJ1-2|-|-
CASYSFMRGTYGYTF
TGTGCCAGCTACAGTTTTATGCGGGGGACCTATGGCTACACCTTC
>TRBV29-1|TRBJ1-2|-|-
CSVEGRGRNYGYTF
TGCAGCGTTGAAGGTAGGGGTCGGAACTATGGCTACACCTTC
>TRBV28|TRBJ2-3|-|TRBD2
CASSVFGLAGGGTDTQYF
TGTGCCAGCAGCGTATTTGGACTAGCGGGGGGGGGCACAGATACGCAGTATTTT
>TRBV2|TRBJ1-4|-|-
CASIPGPNNEKLFF
TGTGCCAGCATACCGGGTCCCAATAATGAAAAACTGTTTTTT
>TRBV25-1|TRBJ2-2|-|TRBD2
CASSSRASGTGELFF
TGTGCCAGCAGTTCGCGGGCTAGCGGCACCGGGGAGCTGTTTTTT
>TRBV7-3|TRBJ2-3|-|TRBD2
CASSYGLAGTDTQYF
TGTGCCAGCAGCTACGGACTAGCGGGCACAGATACGCAGTATTTT
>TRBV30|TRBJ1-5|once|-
CAWSWDINQPQHF
TGTGCCTGGAGTTGGGACATCAATCAGCCCCAGCATTTT
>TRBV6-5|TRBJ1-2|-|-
CASRSGTSYGYTF
TGTGCCAGCAGATCCGGGACATCATATGGCTACACCTTC
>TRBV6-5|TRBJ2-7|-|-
CASSGEEYEQYF
TGTGCCAGCAGCGGGGAGGAGTACGAGCAGTACTTC
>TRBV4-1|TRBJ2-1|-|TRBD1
CASSFKAGTGGSYNEQFF
TGCGCCAGCTCCTTCAAAGCCGGGACAGGGGGCTCCTACAATGAGCAGTTCTTC
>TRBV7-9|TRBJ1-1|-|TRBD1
CASSLDRGDTEAFF
TGTGCCAGCAGCTTAGACAGGGGGGACACTGAAGCTTTCTTT
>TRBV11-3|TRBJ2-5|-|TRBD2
CASSFPREAEETQYF
TGTGCCAGCAGCTTTCCCCGGGAGGCGGAAGAGACCCAGTACTTC
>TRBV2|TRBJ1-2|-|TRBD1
CASSYEGTGSYGYTF
TGTGCCAGCAGTTATGAAGGGACAGGGAGCTATGGCTACACCTTC